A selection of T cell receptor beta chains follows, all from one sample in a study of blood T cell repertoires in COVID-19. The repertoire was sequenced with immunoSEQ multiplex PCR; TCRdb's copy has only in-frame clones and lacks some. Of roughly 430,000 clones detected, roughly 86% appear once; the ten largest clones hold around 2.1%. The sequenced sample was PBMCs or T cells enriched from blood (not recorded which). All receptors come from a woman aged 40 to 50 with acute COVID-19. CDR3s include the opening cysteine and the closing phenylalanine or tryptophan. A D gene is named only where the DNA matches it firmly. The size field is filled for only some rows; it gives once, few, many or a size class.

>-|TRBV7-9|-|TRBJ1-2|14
TGTGCCAGCAGCTTAGCCGACAGTAACTATGGCTACACCTTC
CASSLADSNYGYTF
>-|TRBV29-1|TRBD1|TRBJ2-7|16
TGCAGCGTCGTGCGCCAAGGGACAGTCGGGCCCTACGAGCAGTACTTC
CSVVRQGTVGPYEQYF
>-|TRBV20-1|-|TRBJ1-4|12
TGCAGTGCTAGTCTACAGGGCGAGGGGATGTTTTTT
CSASLQGEGMFF
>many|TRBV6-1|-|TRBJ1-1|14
TGTGCCAGCAGTGAAGACAGGTATTCCACTGAAGCTTTCTTT
CASSEDRYSTEAFF
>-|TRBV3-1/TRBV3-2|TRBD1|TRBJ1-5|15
TGTGCCAGCAGCCCCGGGACAGTCGGTAATCAGCCCCAGCATTTT
CASSPGTVGNQPQHF
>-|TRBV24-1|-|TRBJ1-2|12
TGTGCCACCAGTGAACCAGGGTTGGGCTACACCTTC
CATSEPGLGYTF
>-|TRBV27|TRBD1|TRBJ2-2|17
TGTGCCAGCAGCCTAGACCCCGGGACAGGGCTTTTAGGGGAGCTGTTTTTT
CASSLDPGTGLLGELFF
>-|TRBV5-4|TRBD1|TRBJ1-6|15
TGTGCCAGCAGCTCAGGAGGGACAGCGAATTCACCCCTCCACTTT
CASSSGGTANSPLHF
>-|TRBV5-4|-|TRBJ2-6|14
TGTGCCAGCAGCTCACGCGTCGGGGCCAACGTCCTGACTTTC
CASSSRVGANVLTF
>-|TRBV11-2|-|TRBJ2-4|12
TGTGCCAGCAGCTTAGGGACAGCAATTCAGTACTTC
CASSLGTAIQYF
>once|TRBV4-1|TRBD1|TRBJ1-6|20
TGCGCCAGCAGCCAAGGTTTGACAGGGGGCGGGAGCTCCTATAATTCACCCCTCCACTTT
CASSQGLTGGGSSYNSPLHF
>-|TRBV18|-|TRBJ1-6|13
TGTGCCAGCTCACCACCGGAAGACACGAGCCTCCACTTT
CASSPPEDTSLHF
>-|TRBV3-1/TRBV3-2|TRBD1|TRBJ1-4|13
TGTGCCAGCAGCCCGGGACAGAGTGAAAAACTGTTTTTT
CASSPGQSEKLFF
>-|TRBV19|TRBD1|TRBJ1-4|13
TGTGCCAGTACGACAGGGAGAGGTGAAAAACTGTTTTTT
CASTTGRGEKLFF
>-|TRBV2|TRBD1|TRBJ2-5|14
TGTGCCAGCAGTCAGGACAGGAACCAAGAGACCCAGTACTTC
CASSQDRNQETQYF
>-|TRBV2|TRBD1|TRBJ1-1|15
TGTGCCAGCAGTGGATACAGGGGGAGGAACACTGAAGCTTTCTTT
CASSGYRGRNTEAFF
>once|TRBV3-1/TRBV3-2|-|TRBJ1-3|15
TGTGCCAGCAGCCAAGATCTCAGCTCTGGAAACACCATATATTTT
CASSQDLSSGNTIYF
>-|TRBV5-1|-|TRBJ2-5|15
TGCGCCAGCAGCTTGGGCCAGTATTACCAAGAGACCCAGTACTTC
CASSLGQYYQETQYF
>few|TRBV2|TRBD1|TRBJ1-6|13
TGTGCCAGCCAGGGGACAGTTAATTCACCCCTCCACTTT
CASQGTVNSPLHF
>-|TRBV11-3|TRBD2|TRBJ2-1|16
TGTGCCAGCAGCTTGACTAGCGGGGCCCCCAAGGATGAGCAGTTCTTC
CASSLTSGAPKDEQFF
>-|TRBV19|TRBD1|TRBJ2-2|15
TGTGCCAGTGACCGGGACAGGTCGAACACCGGGGAGCTGTTTTTT
CASDRDRSNTGELFF
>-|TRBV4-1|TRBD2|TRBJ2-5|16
TGCGCCAGCAGCCAAGATTGGCGGGGGACCCAAGAGACCCAGTACTTC
CASSQDWRGTQETQYF
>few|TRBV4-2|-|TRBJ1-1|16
TGTGCCAGCAGCCAAGGGGGAGGGCCGGCGAACACTGAAGCTTTCTTT
CASSQGGGPANTEAFF
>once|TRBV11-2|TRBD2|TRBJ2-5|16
TGTGCCAGCAGCTCCCTTGATAGCGGGGGGGCAGAGACCCAGTACTTC
CASSSLDSGGAETQYF
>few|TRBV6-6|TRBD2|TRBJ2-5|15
TGTGCCAGCAGTAGGACTAGCGGGGGGGAAGAGACCCAGTACTTC
CASSRTSGGEETQYF
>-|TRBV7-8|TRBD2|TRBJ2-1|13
TGTGCCAGCAGCTTGGGGGGGGGCAATGAGCAGTTCTTC
CASSLGGGNEQFF
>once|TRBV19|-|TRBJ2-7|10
TGTGCCAGTGAGGGTCGCGAGCAGTACTTC
CASEGREQYF
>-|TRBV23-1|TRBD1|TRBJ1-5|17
TGCGCCAGCAGTCGTCCGGACAGGTTTAGTGATGATCAGCCCCAGCATTTT
CASSRPDRFSDDQPQHF
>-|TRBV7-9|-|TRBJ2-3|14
TGTGCCACTGCCCCGGGTCTGTCTACAGATACGCAGTATTTT
CATAPGLSTDTQYF
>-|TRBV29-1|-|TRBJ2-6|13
TGCAGCGTTGGAGGGACTGGGGCCAACGTCCTGACTTTC
CSVGGTGANVLTF
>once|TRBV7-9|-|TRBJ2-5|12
TGTGCCAGCAGCGAGGCGTCAGAGACCCAGTACTTC
CASSEASETQYF
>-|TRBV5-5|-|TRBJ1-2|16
TGTGCCAGCAGCTTAACAGGAACTGTCGGGGGTTTTGGCTACACCTTC
CASSLTGTVGGFGYTF
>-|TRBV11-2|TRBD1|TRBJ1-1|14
TGTGCCAGCTCCAGGACAGGCCCAAACACTGAAGCTTTCTTT
CASSRTGPNTEAFF
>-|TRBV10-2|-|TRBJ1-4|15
TGCGCCACCCGGGACACAGGTCCATCTAATGAAAAACTGTTTTTT
CATRDTGPSNEKLFF
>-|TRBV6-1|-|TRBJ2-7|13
TGTGCCAGCAGTGATCAGGGGCTAAGGGAGCAGTACTTC
CASSDQGLREQYF
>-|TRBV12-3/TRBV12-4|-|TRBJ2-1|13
TGTGCCAGCAGTTTGAAGTGGGGGCATGAGCAGTTCTTC
CASSLKWGHEQFF
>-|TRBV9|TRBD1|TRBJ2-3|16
TGTGCCAGCAGCGTGGGACAGGAGGACCCACTAGATACGCAGTATTTT
CASSVGQEDPLDTQYF
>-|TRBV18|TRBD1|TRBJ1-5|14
TGTGCCAGCTCCGAGGGACAGGGCAATCAGCCCCAGCATTTT
CASSEGQGNQPQHF
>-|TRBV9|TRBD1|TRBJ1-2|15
TGTGCCAGCAGCCCCTCAGGGGGCCCCGCCTATGGCTACACCTTC
CASSPSGGPAYGYTF
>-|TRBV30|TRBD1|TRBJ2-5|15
TGTGCCTGGAGTCCCGGCAGGGGGCCCCAAGAGACCCAGTACTTC
CAWSPGRGPQETQYF
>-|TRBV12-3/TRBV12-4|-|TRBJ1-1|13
TGTGCCAGCAGTTTAACCCGGGAGGGTAGAGCTTTCTTT
CASSLTREGRAFF
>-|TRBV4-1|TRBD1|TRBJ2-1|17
TGCGCCAGCAGCCAAGATCAAAACAGGGGGCGTTACAATGAGCAGTTCTTC
CASSQDQNRGRYNEQFF
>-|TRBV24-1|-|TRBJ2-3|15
TGTGCCACCAGTGATTTCAGGGGTGGGACAGATACGCAGTATTTT
CATSDFRGGTDTQYF
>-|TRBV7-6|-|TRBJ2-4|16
TGTGCCAGCAGCCGCGGACGGGACTCCTTAAAAAACATTCAGTACTTC
CASSRGRDSLKNIQYF
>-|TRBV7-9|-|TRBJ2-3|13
TGTGCCAGCAGCCCCTCGGGTCCAGATACGCAGTATTTT
CASSPSGPDTQYF
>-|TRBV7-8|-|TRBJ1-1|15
TGTGCCAGCAGCGCTAACAGCCGATTGAACACTGAAGCTTTCTTT
CASSANSRLNTEAFF
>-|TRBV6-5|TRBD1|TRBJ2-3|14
TGTGCCAGCAGTAGGACAGGGTTCACAGATACGCAGTATTTT
CASSRTGFTDTQYF
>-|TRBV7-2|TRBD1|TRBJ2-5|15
TGTGCCAGCAGCTTACGGACAGGGGCGGGCGAGACCCAGTACTTC
CASSLRTGAGETQYF
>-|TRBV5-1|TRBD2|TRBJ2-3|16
TGCGCCAGCAGCTTGGCGGCTAGCGGGGGCACAGATACGCAGTATTTT
CASSLAASGGTDTQYF
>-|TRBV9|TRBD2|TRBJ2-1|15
TGTGCCAGCAGCGTTGAGGGGACTAGTTACAATGAGCAGTTCTTC
CASSVEGTSYNEQFF
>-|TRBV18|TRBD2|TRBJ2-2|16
TGTGCCAGCTCACCACGGCTAGCGGGGGAGTCCGGGGAGCTGTTTTTT
CASSPRLAGESGELFF
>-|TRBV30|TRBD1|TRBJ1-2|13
TGTGCCTGGAGTGTACAGGACAGGGGTGGCTACACCTTC
CAWSVQDRGGYTF
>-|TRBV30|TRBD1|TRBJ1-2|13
TGTGCCTGGAGTCAACAGGGGGCTGCTGGCTACACCTTC
CAWSQQGAAGYTF
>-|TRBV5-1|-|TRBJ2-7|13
TGCGCCAGCAGTCCTGACAGTACCTACGAGCAGTACTTC
CASSPDSTYEQYF
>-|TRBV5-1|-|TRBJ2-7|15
TGCGCCAGCAGCTTGGGGGCCGGAAAGGTCGACGAGCAGTACTTC
CASSLGAGKVDEQYF
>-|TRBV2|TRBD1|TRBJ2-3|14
TGTGCCGTTAAGAAGGACAGGGGCACAGATACGCAGTATTTT
CAVKKDRGTDTQYF
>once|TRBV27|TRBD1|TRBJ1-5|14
TGTGCCAGCCCGGGACAGGGGGCCGCTCAGCCCCAGCATTTT
CASPGQGAAQPQHF